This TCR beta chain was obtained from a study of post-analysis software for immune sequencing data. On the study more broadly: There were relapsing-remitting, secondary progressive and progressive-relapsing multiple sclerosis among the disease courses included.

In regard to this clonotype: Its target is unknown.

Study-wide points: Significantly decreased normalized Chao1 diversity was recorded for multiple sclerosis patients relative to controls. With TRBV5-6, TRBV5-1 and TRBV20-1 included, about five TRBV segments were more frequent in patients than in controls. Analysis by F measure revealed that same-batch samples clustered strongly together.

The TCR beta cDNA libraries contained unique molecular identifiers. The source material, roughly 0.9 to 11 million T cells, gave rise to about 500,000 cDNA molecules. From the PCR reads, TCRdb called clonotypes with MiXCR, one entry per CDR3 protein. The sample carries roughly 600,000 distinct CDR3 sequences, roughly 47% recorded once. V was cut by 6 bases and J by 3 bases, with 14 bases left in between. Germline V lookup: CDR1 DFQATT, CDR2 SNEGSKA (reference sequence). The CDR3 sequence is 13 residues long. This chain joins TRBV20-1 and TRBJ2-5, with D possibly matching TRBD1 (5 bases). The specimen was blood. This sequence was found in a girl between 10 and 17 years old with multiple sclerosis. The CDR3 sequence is CSATPTGEETQYF. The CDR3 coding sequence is TGCAGTGCCACGCCTACAGGAGAAGAGACCCAGTACTTC.